Following are 32 T cell receptor beta chains from one sample sequenced in a study of regulatory T cells in long-lasting Graves disease. Libraries of TCR beta came from iRepertoire HTBI primers plus Arm-PCR of CDR3 regions. MiXCR, applied by TCRdb to the multiplex PCR reads, yields one record per CDR3 protein. The table has about 460,000 distinct CDR3 sequences, 22% seen once. Documented time point: persistent/refractory GD, antithyroid drugs over 5 years with positive TRAb. PBMCs provided the RNA from which the TCR library was made. Source: peripheral blood mononuclear cells (PBMCs), taken when the disease was refractory, from a patient treated with antithyroid drugs. The source is a female donor with Graves disease.

In this sample, this clonotype turned up many times. The gene calls are TRBV7-2 and TRBJ1-1, with D tentatively TRBD1 (5 bases). The germline CDR1 and CDR2 sequences are SGHTA and FQGNSA. V lost 4 bases to trimming and J lost 4 bases, with 16 bases between them. The CDR3 sequence is 15 residues long. CDR3 in amino acids: CASSSVLGVSTEAFF. CDR3 nucleotide sequence: TGTGCCAGCAGCTCCGTTTTAGGGGTAAGCACTGAAGCTTTCTTT.

At least ten counts were recorded for this clonotype. This chain uses TRBV6-1 with TRBJ1-1, with 7 positions matching TRBD1. The CDR3 is 14 amino acids. The junction had 11 bases not matched to a gene; V was cut back by 10 bases and J by 3 bases. Germline V gene lookup returns CDR1 MNHNS and CDR2 SASEGT. CDR3 coding DNA: TGTGCCACCACTCCCGGTCAGGGGGACACTGAAGCTTTCTTT. It translates to CATTPGQGDTEAFF.

This clonotype has ten or more counts. V gene TRBV10-3 combines with J gene TRBJ1-5, with 7 bases that match TRBD1. This CDR3 is 14 amino acids long. The germline gives CDR1 ENHRY, CDR2 SYGVKD. V lost 6 bases to trimming and J lost 2 bases; unmatched junction nucleotides: 4. CDR3: CAIRGGTGNQPQHF. The CDR3 nucleotides read TGTGCCATCAGGGGAGGGACAGGCAATCAGCCCCAGCATTTT.

The sample holds a few counts of this clonotype. A junction end diverges from the germline sequence, so it may reflect a read error. This sequence joins TRBV11-2 and TRBJ1-4, with D perhaps TRBD1 (5 bases). The V gene's germline CDR1 is SGHAT and CDR2 FQNNGV. The CDR3 totals 13 residues. In DNA form, the CDR3 reads TGCGCCAGCAGCCAATCGGGGGGTGAAAAACTGTTTTTT. This sequence encodes CASSQSGGEKLFF. Filled out from reference TRBV11-2 and TRBJ1-4, the complete variable domain reads EAGVAQSPRYKIIEKRQSVAFWCNPISGHATLYWYQQILGQGPKLLIQFQNNGVVDDSQLPKDRFSAERLKGVDSTLKIQPAKLEDSAVYLCASSQSGGEKLFFGSGTQLSVL.

V is TRBV7-2 and J is TRBJ1-3; TRBD1 agrees at 9 bases. Germline assignment: CDR1 SGHTA and CDR2 FQGNSA. The junction had 4 bases not matched to a gene; V was cut back by 5 bases and J by 2 bases. This CDR3 is 15 amino acids long. CDR3 coding DNA: TGTGCCAGCAGCAGGAGACAGGGGGCTGGAAACACCATATATTTT. It specifies CASSRRQGAGNTIYF.

This clonotype was seen repeatedly, ten times or more. This chain connects TRBV12-3 or TRBV12-4 to TRBJ2-2, with D perhaps TRBD1 or TRBD2 (5 bases each). Deletions cut 7 bases from V and 0 bases from J, with 15 bases between. This CDR3 comprises 16 residues. The CDR3 DNA reads TGTGCCAGCATCGGGACCTTCCAGGCGAACACCGGGGAGCTGTTTTTT. Translation gives CASIGTFQANTGELFF.

The chain couples TRBV14 to TRBJ2-7; D perhaps matches TRBD1 (5 bases). The CDR3 has 15 amino acids. V was trimmed by 4 bases and J by 1 base, leaving 14 bases between them. CDR1 is SGHDN and CDR2 is FVKESK in the germline V gene. The CDR3 bases are TGTGCCAGCAGCCCGGACATGCCCGTTTCCTACGAGCAGTACTTC. Translated, it gives CASSPDMPVSYEQYF. Complete variable domain (other parts from reference TRBV14 and TRBJ2-7): EAGVTQFPSHSVIEKGQTVTLRCDPISGHDNLYWYRRVMGKEIKFLLHFVKESKQDESGMPNNRFLAERTGGTYSTLKVQPAELEDSGVYFCASSPDMPVSYEQYFGPGTRLTVT.

Ten or more counts support this clonotype. V usage is TRBV11-3 and J usage is TRBJ1-1; D is unclear. The germline gives CDR1 SGHNT, CDR2 YENEEA. Trimming left V 4 bases short and J 1 base short, with 7 bases between. This CDR3 comprises 13 residues. This CDR3 reads CASSSFRNTEAFF. The CDR3, as DNA: TGTGCCAGCAGCTCTTTCAGGAACACTGAAGCTTTCTTT.

In its sample, this clonotype was seen a few times. V and J are TRBV5-1 and TRBJ2-2, with TRBD2 matching 10 bases. V gave up 2 bases and J gave up 7 bases; unmatched junction bases: 11. The CDR3 has 17 amino acids. From germline, CDR1 is SGHRS and CDR2 YFSETQ. CDR3 bases: TGCGCCAGCAGCTTCCTAGCGGGAGCGGATATGGTCGGGGAGCTGTTTTTT. Translated, it gives CASSFLAGADMVGELFF.

The rearrangement joins TRBV7-2 to TRBJ2-1, with TRBD2 matching over 9 bases. This CDR3 region has 16 residues. Trimming took 4 bases from V and 6 from J; bases not matched to a gene: 10. The germline CDR1 and CDR2 sequences are SGHTA and FQGNSA. This chain's CDR3 is CASSWKRAGGGNEQFF. The CDR3 DNA reads as TGTGCCAGCAGCTGGAAGAGGGCGGGAGGGGGCAATGAGCAGTTCTTC.

This clonotype was recorded many times. The chain couples TRBV28 to TRBJ2-5, with 7 bases that match TRBD1. The CDR3 is made up of 15 amino acids. Germline loops: CDR1 MDHEN, CDR2 SYDVKM. With V trimmed by 2 bases and J by 3 bases, 6 bases remained unmatched. The CDR3 sequence: CASSLPTGEEETQYF. The CDR3 DNA sequence: TGTGCCAGCAGTTTACCTACAGGGGAAGAAGAGACCCAGTACTTC.

The V and J genes are TRBV7-9 and TRBJ2-7, with TRBD2 as a possible D gene (5 bases). The ends were cut back, 2 bases at V and 6 bases at J, with 11 bases in the middle. There are 13 residues in the CDR3. The V gene's germline CDR1 is SEHNR and CDR2 FQNEAQ (reference sequence). The CDR3 DNA is TGTGCCAGCAGCTTATACCCTAGCAGCGAGCAGTACTTC. It is translated as CASSLYPSSEQYF.

The chain has TRBV10-3 and TRBJ2-3; D is unclear. V lost 5 bases and J lost 5, with 8 bases in between. This CDR3 spans 12 amino acids. CDR1 is ENHRY, CDR2 SYGVKD, per germline. As DNA, the CDR3 is TGTGCCATCAGTATAGCTTTAGATACGCAGTATTTT. Translation gives CAISIALDTQYF.

This clonotype was seen only a few times. The chain links TRBV20-1 to TRBJ1-1; D gene unclear. V was cut by 3 bases and J by 3 bases, with 11 bases left in between. This CDR3 has 13 residues. Germline assignment: CDR1 DFQATT and CDR2 SNEGSKA (reference sequence). The CDR3 DNA is TGCAGTGCTAGGGGCTTCAGGCACACTGAAGCTTTCTTT. It is translated as CSARGFRHTEAFF.

This clonotype was counted many times. This chain uses TRBV6-1 with TRBJ2-5; D is possibly TRBD1 (5 bases). Germline V gene data show CDR1 as MNHNS and CDR2 as SASEGT. There are 15 residues in the CDR3. Trimming pared 7 bases from V and 5 bases from J, leaving 20 bases between. CDR3 coding DNA: TGTGCCAGCAAAAGGGGTACGGGTGGGATGGAGACCCAGTACTTC. This codes for CASKRGTGGMETQYF.

This clonotype showed up many times. The chain has TRBV10-3 and TRBJ2-5; D unclear. From germline, CDR1 is ENHRY and CDR2 SYGVKD. Deletions cut 11 bases from V and 4 bases from J, with 23 bases between. CDR3 size: 15 residues. The CDR3 DNA reads TGTGCCTCACAATTGGACGCCCCCCCGGGAGAGACCCAGTACTTC. The encoded protein is CASQLDAPPGETQYF.

This clonotype was detected only a few times. The gene calls are TRBV5-1 and TRBJ2-7, with D possibly TRBD2 on 7 matching bases. Trimming stripped 5 bases from V and 0 bases from J, with 12 bases between. CDR3 length: 14 amino acids. The germline V gene has CDR1 SGHRS and CDR2 YFSETQ. This chain's CDR3 is CASRKGEGSYEQYF. As DNA, the CDR3 is TGCGCCAGCAGAAAGGGGGAGGGCTCCTACGAGCAGTACTTC. The whole variable domain, filled in from reference TRBV5-1 and TRBJ2-7, reads KAGVTQTPRYLIKTRGQQVTLSCSPISGHRSVSWYQQTPGQGLQFLFEYFSETQRNKGNFPGRFSGRQFSNSRSEMNVSTLELGDSALYLCASRKGEGSYEQYFGPGTRLTVT.

This clonotype was observed many times. V is TRBV12-3 or TRBV12-4 and J is TRBJ2-7; D possibly corresponds to TRBD2 (6 bases). The CDR3 totals 15 residues. V gave up 6 bases and J gave up 4 bases, with 19 bases separating them. The CDR3, as DNA: TGTGCCAGCAGCCCTCGGGAGAGAAACACTTACGAGCAGTACTTC. The encoded protein is CASSPRERNTYEQYF.

This clonotype was recorded many times. This chain links TRBV20-1 with TRBJ2-7, with 7 bases that match TRBD2. V shed 3 bases and J 7 bases; nucleotides not matched to a gene: 12. CDR3 length: 14 amino acids. Germline CDR1 is DFQATT and CDR2 is SNEGSKA (reference sequence). CDR3 coding DNA: TGCAGTGCTAGTTTCCTAGCGGCAACGGGAGAGCAGTACTTC. Protein product: CSASFLAATGEQYF.

Points on this clonotype: With a much larger clone just one base away, this may be a read error. This chain joins TRBV11-2 and TRBJ2-5; no firm D call. The CDR3 runs 14 residues. The germline V gene has CDR1 SGHAT and CDR2 FQNNGV. The CDR3 spells CANSFGSIKETQYF. As DNA, the CDR3 is TGTGCCAACAGCTTTGGCAGCATAAAAGAGACCCAGTACTTC.

In its sample, this clonotype was seen many times. The chain has TRBV7-8 and TRBJ1-2; the match to TRBD1 covers 7 bases. Trimming removed 1 base from V and 2 bases from J; junction bases left unmatched: 4. This CDR3 has 15 amino acids. Germline V gene lookup returns CDR1 SGHVS and CDR2 FQNEAQ. The CDR3 DNA is TGTGCCAGCAGCTTAGTTTTACAGGGGAACTATGGCTACACCTTC. As protein: CASSLVLQGNYGYTF.

This clonotype was detected only a few times. The chain uses TRBV5-1 and TRBJ2-7; 10 nucleotides agree with TRBD1. CDR3 length: 16 amino acids. The V gene end was trimmed by 2 bases and the J gene end by 3 bases; junction bases not matched to a gene: 8. Germline V gene sequence: CDR1 SGHRS, CDR2 YFSETQ. CDR3 bases: TGCGCCAGCAGCTTTACCCGGGACAGGGGATTCTACGAGCAGTACTTC. It encodes CASSFTRDRGFYEQYF.

This clonotype was detected many times. The rearrangement joins TRBV28 to TRBJ2-7, with a weak D call TRBD1 (6 bases). In germline, CDR1 is MDHEN, CDR2 SYDVKM. V lost 10 bases and J 0 bases, leaving 19 bases between the germline ends. The CDR3 spans 15 residues. In nucleotides, the CDR3 is TGTGCCATTCAGGGGACGGTTAAGAGCTCCTACGAGCAGTACTTC. This gives the protein CAIQGTVKSSYEQYF.

This clonotype has more than one count but fewer than ten. The chain couples TRBV20-1 to TRBJ2-7; 10 bases line up with TRBD1. The CDR3 sequence is 13 residues long. Germline CDR1 and CDR2: DFQATT and SNEGSKA (reference sequence). V gave up 5 bases and J gave up 5 bases; unmatched junction bases: 6. The DNA of the CDR3 is TGCAGTGCTGGCCGACAGGGGGCCGACGAGCAGTACTTC. Residues: CSAGRQGADEQYF.

The rearrangement joins TRBV20-1 to TRBJ2-5; TRBD1 matches at 8 bases. The end of the DNA aligns better with TRBJ2-1, so the J call may be wrong. This CDR3 contains 12 residues. Germline V gene lookup returns CDR1 DFQATT and CDR2 SNEGSKA (reference sequence). The CDR3 loop reads CSAWTGFNEQFF. In DNA, the CDR3 is TGCAGTGCTTGGACAGGGTTCAATGAGCAGTTCTTC.

V usage is TRBV5-1 and J usage is TRBJ2-2, with D possibly called TRBD1 or TRBD2 (5 bases each). CDR1 is SGHRS, CDR2 YFSETQ, per germline. With 4 bases removed from V and 0 bases from J, the gap between germline ends came to 13 bases. The CDR3 totals 16 residues. CDR3 DNA: TGCGCCAGCAGCGGATCCGGGGCCACGAACACCGGGGAGCTGTTTTTT. Translating gives CASSGSGATNTGELFF.

The sample holds many counts of this clonotype. The CDR3 coding sequence is TGTGCCAGCAGTTCTGGGGACAGGGGCTATGGCTACACCTTC. Encoded protein: CASSSGDRGYGYTF. This chain connects TRBV28 to TRBJ1-2, with TRBD1 identical over 10 bases. The ends lost 4 bases at V and 4 bases at J; junction bases unmatched: 3. The CDR3 runs to 14 residues. From germline, CDR1 is MDHEN and CDR2 SYDVKM.

In the case of this clonotype: The junction shows a germline mismatch at one end, possibly a read error. This chain joins TRBV6-1 and TRBJ1-4; D possibly corresponds to TRBD1 (5 bases). The germline V gene encodes CDR1 MNHNS and CDR2 SASEGT. This CDR3 has 13 amino acids. In nucleotides, the CDR3 is TGTGCCAGCAGTCCCAACCAACAGGAAAGACTGTTTTTT. This translates into CASSPNQQERLFF.

This clonotype was counted once. The gene calls are TRBV4-3 and TRBJ1-3, with D perhaps matching TRBD1 (6 bases). The germline V gene encodes CDR1 LGHNA and CDR2 YSLEER. Trimming removed 4 bases from V and 0 bases from J, with 13 bases in between. The CDR3 has 16 residues. CDR3 coding DNA: TGCGCCAGCAGCCTGAGTAGGGGGGGCTCTGGAAACACCATATATTTT. Translating it yields CASSLSRGGSGNTIYF.

This clonotype was observed at least ten times. This chain connects TRBV6-5 to TRBJ1-5; maybe TRBD1 (5 bases). Germline V gene lookup returns CDR1 MNHEY and CDR2 SVGAGI. The CDR3 length is 17 residues. V gave up 3 bases and J gave up 2 bases, with 17 bases separating them. The CDR3 is CASSYGLGEVGNQPQHF. The CDR3 bases are TGTGCCAGCAGTTATGGATTAGGGGAGGTCGGCAATCAGCCCCAGCATTTT.

This clonotype came up many times. The chain couples TRBV2 to TRBJ2-7, with 7 bases that match TRBD2. CDR3 length: 15 residues. The trim removed 5 bases at V and 2 bases at J, leaving 9 bases unmatched. The V gene's germline CDR1 is SNHLY and CDR2 FYNNEI. The CDR3 bases are TGTGCCAGCAGTCAACTGGGAGGGAACACCTACGAGCAGTACTTC. The encoded protein is CASSQLGGNTYEQYF.

This clonotype was seen just once. The rearrangement joins TRBV20-1 to TRBJ1-2; D may be TRBD1 (5 bases). The CDR3 is 18 residues long. Germline V CDR1 and CDR2: DFQATT, SNEGSKA (reference sequence). Trimming cost V 0 bases and J 5 bases, with 25 bases left between them. CDR3 in amino acids: CSARDRDWGGVTPYGYTF. In DNA form, the CDR3 reads TGCAGTGCTAGAGACCGTGACTGGGGGGGGGTGACGCCTTATGGCTACACCTTC.